Presented here are 14 T cell receptor beta chains from one specimen sequenced in a study of T cell responses to AZD1222 COVID-19 vaccine. Here immunoSEQ multiplex PCR was the method, and the copy in TCRdb shows in-frame clones only, minus some. The sample records more than 150,000 clones, about nine tenths being singletons. Material: peripheral blood, obtained on day 0 of MenACWY control vaccination. The receptors derive from an adult in good health.

This clone was picked up a small number of times. This chain connects TRBV7-2 to TRBJ1-4, with 9 nucleotides matching TRBD1. Germline CDR1 is SGHTA and CDR2 is FQGNSA. The CDR3 is made up of 16 amino acids. The V segment lost 5 bases and the J segment 7 bases; nucleotides outside the gene matches: 11. CDR3 DNA sequence: TGTGCCAGCAGCGGAAAGGAGGGGACAGGGTTTGAAAAACTGTTTTTT. Translated, it gives CASSGKEGTGFEKLFF.

The J gene is TRBJ2-3, the V gene TRBV30; TRBD2 aligns across 9 bases. J gave up 2 bases and V 5 bases, and 11 bases lay outside the gene matches. The CDR3 extends over 16 amino acids. The V gene's germline CDR1 is GTSNPN and CDR2 SVGIG (reference sequence). The CDR3 region is CAWAGGREGDTDTQYF. CDR3 nucleotides: TGTGCCTGGGCCGGGGGGCGGGAGGGGGACACAGATACGCAGTATTTT.

V usage is TRBV11-3 and J usage is TRBJ2-1; 8 bases are a match to TRBD2. This CDR3 region has 16 residues. In germline, CDR1 is SGHNT, CDR2 YENEEA. V lost 1 base to trimming and J lost 3 bases; unmatched junction nucleotides: 5. Written as DNA, the CDR3 is TGTGCCAGCAGCTTAGGCGCCAGCGGGAGCTACAATGAGCAGTTCTTC. Translating gives CASSLGASGSYNEQFF.

The chain joins TRBV3-1 (or the pseudogene TRBV3-2) to TRBJ1-6; D is unclear. V was pared by 2 bases and J by 4 bases, with 3 bases between. Germline loops: CDR1 LGHDT, CDR2 YNNKEL (reference sequence). The length of the CDR3 is 13 residues. The CDR3 spells CASSQMYNSPLHF. CDR3 nucleotide sequence: TGTGCCAGCAGCCAAATGTATAATTCACCCCTCCACTTT.

The rearrangement links TRBV23-1 to TRBJ1-2; maybe TRBD1 (5 bases). TRBV23-1 is reported as an ORF; its role is uncertain. V was trimmed by 6 bases and J by 7 bases, leaving 21 bases between them. The CDR3 is 15 residues long. The CDR3 DNA is TGCGCCAGCAGCCCCTTGGGGAGGGGCGGTCCTGGCTACACCTTC. It is translated as CASSPLGRGGPGYTF.

This chain joins TRBV19 and TRBJ1-6; D not certain. The CDR3 totals 15 residues. CDR1 and CDR2 from the germline V gene are LNHDA and SQIVND (reference sequence). V dropped 3 bases and J dropped 2 bases, with 8 bases sitting between them. The CDR3 sequence: CASSIGFTYNSPLHF. The CDR3 DNA sequence: TGTGCCAGTAGTATTGGATTCACCTATAATTCACCCCTCCACTTT.

J is TRBJ2-5 and V is TRBV27; TRBD2 matches at 11 bases. The ends lost 3 bases at V and 5 bases at J; junction bases unmatched: 2. Germline V gene data show CDR1 as MNHEY and CDR2 as SMNVEV (reference sequence). This CDR3 has 14 amino acids. The CDR3 loop is CASSLTSGTETQYF. CDR3 in DNA: TGTGCCAGCAGTTTGACTAGCGGGACGGAGACCCAGTACTTC.

The chain employs TRBV7-9 and TRBJ2-2; possibly TRBD1 or TRBD2 for D (5 bases each). V was pared by 5 bases and J by 5 bases, with 21 bases between. CDR1 SEHNR and CDR2 FQNEAQ come from the germline V gene (reference sequence). This CDR3 comprises 17 residues. The CDR3 is CASSPVGSSRVTGELFF. CDR3 DNA: TGTGCCAGCAGCCCCGTGGGGTCTAGCAGGGTAACCGGGGAGCTGTTTTTT.

This chain links TRBV5-1 with TRBJ2-3; 12 nucleotides align to TRBD2. Germline loops: CDR1 SGHRS, CDR2 YFSETQ. The CDR3 runs to 15 residues. Unmatched junction bases numbered 1, after V lost 0 bases and J lost 5 bases. In nucleotides, the CDR3 is TGCGCCAGCAGCTTGGAACTAGCGGGGGGAGATACGCAGTATTTT. Translating gives CASSLELAGGDTQYF.

This clone has at least ten counts. The rearrangement links TRBV28 to TRBJ1-2; 8 positions agree with TRBD1. With 11 bases clipped from V and 4 bases from J, the junction kept 9 bases outside the gene matches. From germline, CDR1 is MDHEN and CDR2 SYDVKM. This CDR3 comprises 13 residues. For the CDR3, the DNA is TGTGCCTGCCCGAGACAGGGGTTCTATGGCTACACCTTC. Translating gives CACPRQGFYGYTF.

This sequence joins TRBV7-9 and TRBJ1-2, with a weak D call TRBD1 (5 bases). The length of the CDR3 is 12 residues. Trimming took off 5 bases at V and 5 bases at J, with 9 bases between the two ends. Germline V gives CDR1 SEHNR, CDR2 FQNEAQ (reference sequence). The chain's CDR3 is CASSPGIYGYTF. CDR3 in DNA: TGTGCCAGCAGCCCAGGGATTTATGGCTACACCTTC.

The genes are TRBV9 and TRBJ2-1, with D tentatively TRBD2 (6 bases). The CDR3 extends over 17 amino acids. Germline CDR1 reads SGDLS; CDR2 reads YYNGEE. The V end was cut by 4 bases, the J end by 2 bases, with 19 bases between. CDR3 region: CASSPEELAGAYNEQFF. DNA for the CDR3: TGTGCCAGCAGCCCAGAGGAACTAGCCGGAGCCTACAATGAGCAGTTCTTC.

V is TRBV7-3 and J is TRBJ2-7; TRBD1 aligns across 9 bases. J gave up 2 bases and V 6 bases, and 5 bases lay outside the gene matches. Germline CDR1 reads SGHTA; CDR2 reads FQGTGA. The length of the CDR3 is 14 residues. The CDR3 sequence is CASSPGTGTYEQYF. As DNA, the CDR3 is TGTGCCAGCAGTCCCGGGACAGGGACCTACGAGCAGTACTTC.

The chain joins TRBV7-6 to TRBJ2-7, with D uncertain. V was clipped by 1 base and J by 3 bases, with 16 bases between them. The CDR3 consists of 16 residues. From germline, CDR1 is SGHVS and CDR2 FNYEAQ. CDR3 DNA: TGTGCCAGCAGCTTAGGAGCTGTGTGGCCCCACTACGAGCAGTACTTC. This translates into CASSLGAVWPHYEQYF.